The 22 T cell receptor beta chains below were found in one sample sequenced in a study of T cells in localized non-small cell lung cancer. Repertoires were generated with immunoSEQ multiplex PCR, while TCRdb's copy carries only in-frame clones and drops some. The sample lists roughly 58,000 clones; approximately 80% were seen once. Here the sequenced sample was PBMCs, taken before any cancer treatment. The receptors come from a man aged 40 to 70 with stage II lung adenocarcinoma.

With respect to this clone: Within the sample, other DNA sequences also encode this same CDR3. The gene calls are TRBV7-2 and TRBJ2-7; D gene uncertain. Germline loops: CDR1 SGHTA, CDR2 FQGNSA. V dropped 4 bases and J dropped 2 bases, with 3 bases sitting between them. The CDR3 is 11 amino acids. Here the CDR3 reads CASSSAYEQYF. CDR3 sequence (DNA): TGTGCCAGCAGCTCGGCCTACGAGCAGTACTTC.

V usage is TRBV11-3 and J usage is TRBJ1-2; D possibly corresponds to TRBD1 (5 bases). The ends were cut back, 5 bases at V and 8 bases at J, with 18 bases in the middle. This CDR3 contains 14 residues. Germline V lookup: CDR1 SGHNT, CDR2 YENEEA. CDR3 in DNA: TGTGCCAGCAGCCAGGGACGGACCCTTACCGGCTACACCTTC. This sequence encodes CASSQGRTLTGYTF.

This CDR3 is CASSPPGTGLNTEAFF. CDR3 coding DNA: TGCGCCAGCAGCCCCCCCGGGACAGGGTTGAACACTGAAGCTTTCTTT. V gene TRBV5-1 combines with J gene TRBJ1-1; 9 positions agree with TRBD1. Germline CDR1 and CDR2: SGHRS and YFSETQ. The CDR3 spans 16 residues. J gave up 0 bases and V 4 bases, and 7 bases lay outside the gene matches. The whole variable domain, filled in from reference TRBV5-1 and TRBJ1-1, reads KAGVTQTPRYLIKTRGQQVTLSCSPISGHRSVSWYQQTPGQGLQFLFEYFSETQRNKGNFPGRFSGRQFSNSRSEMNVSTLELGDSALYLCASSPPGTGLNTEAFFGQGTRLTVV.

This CDR3 is CSVYYNEQFF. CDR3 coding DNA: TGCAGCGTTTACTACAATGAGCAGTTCTTC. V gene TRBV29-1 combines with J gene TRBJ2-1, with D unresolved. The CDR3 has 10 amino acids. Trimming took off 5 bases at V and 3 bases at J, with 2 bases between the two ends. CDR1 and CDR2 (germline): SQVTM, ANQGSEA.

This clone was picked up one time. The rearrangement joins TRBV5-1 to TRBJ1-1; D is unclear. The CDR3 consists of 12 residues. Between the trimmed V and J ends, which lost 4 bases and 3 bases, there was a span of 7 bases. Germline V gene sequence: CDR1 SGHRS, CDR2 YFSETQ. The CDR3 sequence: CASSLRDTEAFF. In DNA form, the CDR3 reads TGCGCCAGCAGCCTACGGGACACTGAAGCTTTCTTT. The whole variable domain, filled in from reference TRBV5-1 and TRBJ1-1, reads KAGVTQTPRYLIKTRGQQVTLSCSPISGHRSVSWYQQTPGQGLQFLFEYFSETQRNKGNFPGRFSGRQFSNSRSEMNVSTLELGDSALYLCASSLRDTEAFFGQGTRLTVV.

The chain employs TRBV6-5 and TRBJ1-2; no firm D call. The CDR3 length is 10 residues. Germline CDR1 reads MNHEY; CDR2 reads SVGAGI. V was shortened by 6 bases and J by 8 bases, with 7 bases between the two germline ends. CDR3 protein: CASRLGGYTF. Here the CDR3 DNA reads TGTGCCAGCAGATTGGGAGGCTACACCTTC.

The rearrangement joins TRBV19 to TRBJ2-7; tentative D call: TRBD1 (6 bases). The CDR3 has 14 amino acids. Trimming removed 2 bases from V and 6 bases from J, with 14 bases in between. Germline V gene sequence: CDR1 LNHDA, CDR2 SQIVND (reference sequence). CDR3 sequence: CASSISGAGSEQYF. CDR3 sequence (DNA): TGTGCCAGTAGTATATCAGGGGCCGGTAGCGAGCAGTACTTC.

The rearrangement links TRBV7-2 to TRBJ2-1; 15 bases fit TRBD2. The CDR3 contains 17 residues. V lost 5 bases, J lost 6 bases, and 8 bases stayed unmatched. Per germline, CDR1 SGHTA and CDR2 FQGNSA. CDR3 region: CASSTTGLAGGRNEQFF. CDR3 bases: TGTGCCAGCAGCACCACGGGACTAGCGGGAGGTCGCAATGAGCAGTTCTTC.

CDR3 DNA: TGTGCCAGCAGCCTTACTAGCGGGAGGGCCTACGAGCAGTACTTC. Translating gives CASSLTSGRAYEQYF. The chain joins TRBV7-2 to TRBJ2-7; TRBD2 matches 13 bases. Germline V lookup: CDR1 SGHTA, CDR2 FQGNSA. The junction had 3 bases not matched to a gene; V was cut back by 5 bases and J by 2 bases. This CDR3 spans 15 amino acids. The full variable domain, in which reference TRBV7-2 and TRBJ2-7 provide the parts outside the CDR3, is GAGVSQSPSNKVTEKGKDVELRCDPISGHTALYWYRQSLGQGLEFLIYFQGNSAPDKSGLPSDRFSAERTGGSVSTLTIQRTQQEDSAVYLCASSLTSGRAYEQYFGPGTRLTVT.

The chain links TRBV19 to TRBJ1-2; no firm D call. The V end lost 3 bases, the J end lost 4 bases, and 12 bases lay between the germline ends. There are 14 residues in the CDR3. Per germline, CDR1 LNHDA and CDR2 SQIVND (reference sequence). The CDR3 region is CASSIPGMIYGYTF. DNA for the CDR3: TGTGCCAGTAGTATTCCCGGGATGATCTATGGCTACACCTTC.

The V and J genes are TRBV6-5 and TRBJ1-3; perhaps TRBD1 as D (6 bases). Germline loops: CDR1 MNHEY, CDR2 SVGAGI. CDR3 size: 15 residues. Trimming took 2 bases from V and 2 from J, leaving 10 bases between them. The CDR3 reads CASSYEDRPGNTIYF. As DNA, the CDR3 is TGTGCCAGCAGTTACGAAGACAGGCCTGGAAACACCATATATTTT.

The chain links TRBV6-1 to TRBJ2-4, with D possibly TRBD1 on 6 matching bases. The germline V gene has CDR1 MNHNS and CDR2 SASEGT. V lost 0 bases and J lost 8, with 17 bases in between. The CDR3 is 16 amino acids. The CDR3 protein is CASSEAWGQGIDIQYF. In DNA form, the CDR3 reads TGTGCCAGCAGTGAAGCCTGGGGGCAGGGGATTGACATTCAGTACTTC.

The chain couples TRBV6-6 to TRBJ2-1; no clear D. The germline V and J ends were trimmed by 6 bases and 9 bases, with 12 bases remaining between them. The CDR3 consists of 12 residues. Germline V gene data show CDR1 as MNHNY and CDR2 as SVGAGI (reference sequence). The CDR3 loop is CASSSRSLEQFF. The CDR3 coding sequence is TGTGCCAGCAGCTCCCGGAGCCTTGAGCAGTTCTTC.

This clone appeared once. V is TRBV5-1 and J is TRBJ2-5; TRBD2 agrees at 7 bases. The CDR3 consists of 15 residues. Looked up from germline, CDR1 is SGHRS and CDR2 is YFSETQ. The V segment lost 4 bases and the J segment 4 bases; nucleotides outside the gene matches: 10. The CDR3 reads CASSPTGLAGETQYF. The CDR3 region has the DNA TGCGCCAGCAGCCCCACGGGGTTAGCGGGAGAGACCCAGTACTTC. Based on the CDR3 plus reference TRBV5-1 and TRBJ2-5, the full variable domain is KAGVTQTPRYLIKTRGQQVTLSCSPISGHRSVSWYQQTPGQGLQFLFEYFSETQRNKGNFPGRFSGRQFSNSRSEMNVSTLELGDSALYLCASSPTGLAGETQYFGPGTRLLVL.

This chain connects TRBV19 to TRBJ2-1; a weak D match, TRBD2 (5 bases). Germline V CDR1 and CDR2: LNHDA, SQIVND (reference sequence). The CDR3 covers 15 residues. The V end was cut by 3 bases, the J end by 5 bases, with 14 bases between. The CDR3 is CASSIAARRDNEQFF. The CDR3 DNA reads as TGTGCCAGTAGTATTGCGGCAAGGCGGGACAATGAGCAGTTCTTC.

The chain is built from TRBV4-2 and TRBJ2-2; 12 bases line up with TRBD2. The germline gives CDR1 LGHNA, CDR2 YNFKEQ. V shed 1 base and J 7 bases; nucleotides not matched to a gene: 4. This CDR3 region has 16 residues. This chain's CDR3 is CASSQGTSGTYGELFF. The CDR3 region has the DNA TGTGCCAGCAGCCAAGGGACTAGCGGGACGTACGGGGAGCTGTTTTTT.

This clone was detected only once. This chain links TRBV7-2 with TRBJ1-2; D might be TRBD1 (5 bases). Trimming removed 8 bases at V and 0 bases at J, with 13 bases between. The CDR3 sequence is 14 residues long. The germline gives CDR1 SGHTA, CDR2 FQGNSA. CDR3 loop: CASASDMSNYGYTF. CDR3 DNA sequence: TGTGCCAGCGCTTCGGACATGTCTAACTATGGCTACACCTTC.

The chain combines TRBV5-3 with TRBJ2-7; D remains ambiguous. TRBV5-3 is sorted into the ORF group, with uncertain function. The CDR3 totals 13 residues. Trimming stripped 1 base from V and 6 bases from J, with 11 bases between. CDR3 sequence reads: CARSLWPPGEQYF. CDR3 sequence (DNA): TGTGCCAGAAGCTTGTGGCCCCCCGGCGAGCAGTACTTC.

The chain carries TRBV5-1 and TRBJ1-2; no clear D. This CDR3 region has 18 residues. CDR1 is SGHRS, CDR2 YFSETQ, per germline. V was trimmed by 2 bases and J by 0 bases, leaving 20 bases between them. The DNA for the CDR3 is TGCGCCAGCAGCTTTGCCGGGAGTGCTGCCCAAGCTAACTATGGCTACACCTTC. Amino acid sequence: CASSFAGSAAQANYGYTF.

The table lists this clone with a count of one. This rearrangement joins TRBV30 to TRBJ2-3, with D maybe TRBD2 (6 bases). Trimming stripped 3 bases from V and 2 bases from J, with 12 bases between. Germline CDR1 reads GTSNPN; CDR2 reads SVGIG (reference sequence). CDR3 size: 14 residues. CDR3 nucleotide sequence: TGTGCCTGGAGAATCGGGGGTATCACAGATACGCAGTATTTT. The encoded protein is CAWRIGGITDTQYF.

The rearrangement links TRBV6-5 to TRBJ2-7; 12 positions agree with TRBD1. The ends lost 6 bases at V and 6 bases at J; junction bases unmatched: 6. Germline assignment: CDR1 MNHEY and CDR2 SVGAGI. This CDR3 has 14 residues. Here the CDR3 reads CASRAGTGGGEQYF. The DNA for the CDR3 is TGTGCCAGCAGGGCCGGGACAGGGGGCGGCGAGCAGTACTTC.

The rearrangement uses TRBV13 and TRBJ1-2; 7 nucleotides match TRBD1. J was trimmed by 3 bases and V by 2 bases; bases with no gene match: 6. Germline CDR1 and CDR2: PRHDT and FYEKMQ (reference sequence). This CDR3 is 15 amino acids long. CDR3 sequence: CASSLRGQIYYGYTF. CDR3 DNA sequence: TGTGCCAGCAGCTTAAGGGGACAGATCTACTATGGCTACACCTTC.